The 20 T cell receptor beta chains in this list originate from one sample, sequenced in a study of blood T cells in healthy people across ages. A sample-barcoded 5' primer and a J-beta primer mix were used in a second PCR of roughly 7 to 11 cycles. Via MiXCR, TCRdb re-called the 5' RACE reads, giving one row per CDR3 protein. The sample holds some 1 million distinct CDR3 sequences, 35% to 50% seen once. The sample comprised blood. Receptor source: a woman aged 60 to 75 in good health.

The chain carries TRBV6-5 and TRBJ2-1, with 7 positions matching TRBD2. Germline CDR1 MNHEY, CDR2 SVGAGI. CDR3 size: 16 residues. The ends lost 2 bases at V and 5 bases at J; junction bases unmatched: 9. The CDR3 protein is CASSYRLAEKNNEQFF. As DNA, the CDR3 is TGTGCCAGCAGTTACCGCCTAGCGGAGAAAAACAATGAGCAGTTCTTC.

The V and J genes are TRBV12-3 or TRBV12-4 and TRBJ2-1; 16 bases match TRBD2. After removal of 3 bases from V and 15 bases from J, the junction contained 17 bases not matched to a gene. The CDR3 sequence is 18 residues long. Here the CDR3 reads CASSLFTGTSGRASGRFF. DNA for the CDR3: TGTGCCAGCAGTTTGTTTACCGGGACTAGCGGGAGGGCTAGTGGACGGTTCTTC.

This CDR3 reads CASSELAGWEQYF. For the CDR3, the DNA is TGCGCCAGCAGCGAACTAGCGGGATGGGAGCAGTACTTC. This sequence joins TRBV10-2 and TRBJ2-4; 10 bases agree with TRBD2. CDR1 WSHSY and CDR2 SAAADI come from the germline V gene. The CDR3 covers 13 residues. V shed 6 bases, J shed 13 bases, and the junction held 9 bases outside the gene matches.

CDR3 coding DNA: TGTGCCACCAGTGATACTCGGGGGGGCCGGAAAGAGACCCAGTACTTC. Amino acid sequence: CATSDTRGGRKETQYF. This rearrangement joins TRBV24-1 to TRBJ2-7; 8 bases fit TRBD2. The DNA end lines up better with TRBJ2-5; the J call may be wrong. The CDR3 runs to 16 residues. CDR1 KGHDR and CDR2 SFDVKD come from the germline V gene.

This rearrangement joins TRBV18 to TRBJ1-2, with D possibly matching TRBD1 (5 bases). V was shortened by 3 bases and J by 5 bases, with 10 bases between the two germline ends. The germline V gene has CDR1 KGHSH and CDR2 LQKENI. This CDR3 contains 13 residues. The CDR3 protein is CASSPRQPYGYTF. The DNA of the CDR3 is TGTGCCAGCTCACCCAGACAGCCATATGGCTACACCTTC.

In its sample, this clonotype was seen a few times. The CDR3 bases are TGCACCACGAAGAGTGGCCAAGAGACCCAGTACTTC. It translates to CTTKSGQETQYF. The V gene is TRBV29-1, the J gene TRBJ2-5; unclear D gene. Germline CDR1 SQVTM, CDR2 ANQGSEA. The length of the CDR3 is 12 residues.

The genes are TRBV27 and TRBJ2-7; unclear D gene. The closer fit of TRBJ2-5 to the DNA end suggests the J call may be wrong. This CDR3 contains 11 residues. Germline CDR1 reads MNHEY; CDR2 reads SMNVEV (reference sequence). In nucleotides, the CDR3 is TGTGCCAGTCGATCAAAGGGGACCCAGTACTTC. Its protein product is CASRSKGTQYF.

This clonotype has a single count. The genes are TRBV27 and TRBJ1-5; D may be TRBD1 (6 bases). Trimming took 4 bases from V and 5 from J, leaving 9 bases between them. The germline V gene has CDR1 MNHEY and CDR2 SMNVEV (reference sequence). This CDR3 is 13 amino acids long. The CDR3 sequence is CASSWTADQPQHF. CDR3 in DNA: TGTGCCAGCAGTTGGACAGCAGATCAGCCCCAGCATTTT.

The chain carries TRBV6-6 and TRBJ2-5, with TRBD2 matching 7 bases. V dropped 5 bases and J dropped 2; count of bases not matched to a gene: 8. CDR3 length: 15 amino acids. CDR1 and CDR2 from the germline V gene are MNHNY and SVGAGI (reference sequence). The CDR3 protein is CASSPPTSRQETQYF. The CDR3 nucleotides are TGTGCCAGCAGTCCCCCGACTAGCAGACAAGAGACCCAGTACTTC.

This chain connects TRBV3-1 to TRBJ2-1, with D perhaps TRBD2 (5 bases). There are 15 residues in the CDR3. Germline V gene lookup returns CDR1 LGHDT and CDR2 YNNKEL (reference sequence). V lost 4 bases, J lost 9 bases, and 19 bases lay in between. The CDR3 nucleotides are TGTGCCAGCAGCCTTCTGGACTCGGAAAGTAGTGAGCAGTTCTTC. Protein product: CASSLLDSESSEQFF.

V and J are TRBV25-1 and TRBJ2-5; no clear D. Germline assignment: CDR1 MGHDK and CDR2 SYGVNS. CDR3 length: 15 residues. Trimming took 3 bases from V and 5 from J, leaving 16 bases between them. The chain's CDR3 is CASSDGGSPVETQYF. DNA of the CDR3: TGTGCCAGCAGTGATGGTGGGTCACCGGTGGAGACCCAGTACTTC.

This chain joins TRBV12-3 or TRBV12-4 and TRBJ2-7; D is undetermined. V was shortened by 8 bases and J by 8 bases, with 10 bases between the two germline ends. This CDR3 contains 10 residues. Written as DNA, the CDR3 is TGTGCCAGCGGGTACGCTCAGCAGTACTTC. This codes for CASGYAQQYF.

This clonotype has only one observation. The chain combines TRBV27 with TRBJ1-5, with D unclear. Germline-derived CDR1 and CDR2 are MNHEY and SMNVEV (reference sequence). The CDR3 has 16 residues. Trimming took 5 bases from V and 2 from J, leaving 16 bases between them. CDR3 DNA sequence: TGTGCCAGCAGTAGGACCCGGGAGGAACGCAATCAGCCCCAGCATTTT. It translates to CASSRTREERNQPQHF.

This clonotype has just a few counts. This chain joins TRBV5-5 and TRBJ2-5; D gene unclear. The V end lost 0 bases, the J end lost 5 bases, and 8 bases lay between the germline ends. Germline V CDR1 and CDR2: SGHKS, YYEKEE (reference sequence). This CDR3 spans 13 amino acids. CDR3 amino acids: CASSLVASETQYF. The CDR3 DNA sequence: TGTGCCAGCAGCTTGGTAGCTTCGGAGACCCAGTACTTC.

The CDR3 loop reads CASSLGLDAWGYEQYF. CDR3 nucleotide sequence: TGCGCCAGCAGCTTGGGGCTGGACGCATGGGGCTACGAGCAGTACTTC. The rearrangement links TRBV5-1 to TRBJ2-7; D gene unclear. Germline CDR1 and CDR2: SGHRS and YFSETQ. V gave up 0 bases and J gave up 3 bases, with 16 bases separating them. CDR3 size: 16 residues.

The chain recombines TRBV7-2 with TRBJ2-5, with 9 bases fitting TRBD2. The J call may be incorrect, as the DNA end agrees better with TRBJ2-7. CDR3 length: 15 amino acids. The germline V gene encodes CDR1 SGHTA and CDR2 FQGNSA. CDR3: CASSQGGAGGYEQYF. The CDR3 DNA reads TGTGCCAGCAGCCAAGGTGGAGCGGGAGGCTACGAGCAGTACTTC.

This clonotype has just a few counts. The rearrangement links TRBV27 to TRBJ2-5; D possibly uses TRBD1 or TRBD2 (5 bases each). Germline V gene sequence: CDR1 MNHEY, CDR2 SMNVEV (reference sequence). The CDR3 runs to 15 residues. V lost 3 bases, J lost 5 bases, and 16 bases lay in between. CDR3 in amino acids: CASSFGGGRFETQYF. The CDR3 region has the DNA TGTGCCAGCAGTTTCGGTGGGGGTCGTTTCGAGACCCAGTACTTC.

V is TRBV15 and J is TRBJ1-1; the D is unclear. Germline V gene sequence: CDR1 LNHNV, CDR2 YYDKDF (reference sequence). The V gene lost 1 base and the J gene lost 4 bases, with 13 bases spanning the gap. This CDR3 comprises 15 residues. CDR3 in amino acids: CATSRVVIRATEAFF. DNA for the CDR3: TGTGCCACCAGCAGAGTGGTTATTAGGGCCACTGAAGCTTTCTTT.

DNA for the CDR3: TGTGCCATCAGTGAGCCGACAGGGTTGCTCTATGGCTACACCTTC. Amino acids: CAISEPTGLLYGYTF. This chain links TRBV10-3 with TRBJ1-2; 7 positions match TRBD1. V lost 2 bases, J lost 4 bases, and 7 bases stayed unmatched. The length of the CDR3 is 15 residues. Germline V gene data show CDR1 as ENHRY and CDR2 as SYGVKD.

The chain links TRBV5-1 to TRBJ2-3; possibly TRBD2 for D (6 bases). The CDR3 extends over 13 amino acids. Trimming cost V 3 bases and J 5 bases, with 10 bases left between them. Germline V gene sequence: CDR1 SGHRS, CDR2 YFSETQ. The CDR3 region is CASSWNGGDTQYF. DNA of the CDR3: TGCGCCAGCAGCTGGAACGGGGGAGATACGCAGTATTTT.